Each of the 20 T cell receptor beta chains below was sequenced from the same sample in a study of preoperative IRX-2 immunotherapy in early breast cancer. Treatment noted: preoperative locoregional IRX-2 cytokine immunotherapy. Sequencing was performed with immunoSEQ multiplex PCR; in TCRdb, only in-frame clones are kept and a portion is missing. This repertoire shows about 62,000 clones, 94% found once; its top ten account for around 1.7%. This sample was gathered from a patient treated with IRX-2 immunotherapy. The receptors here all came from a human donor with breast cancer.

The chain uses TRBV29-1 and TRBJ2-7; 8 bases are shared with TRBD1. The CDR3 loop spans 15 amino acids. J gave up 4 bases and V 6 bases, and 14 bases lay outside the gene matches. The germline CDR1 and CDR2 sequences are SQVTM and ANQGSEA. Here the CDR3 reads CSVFLGDRRNYEQYF. CDR3 coding DNA: TGCAGCGTCTTCCTGGGGGACAGGAGAAATTACGAGCAGTACTTC.

In the case of this clone: The sample contains more than one DNA sequence encoding this CDR3. V is TRBV30 and J is TRBJ1-5; D may be TRBD1 (5 bases). The CDR3 runs 14 residues. Germline assignment: CDR1 GTSNPN and CDR2 SVGIG (reference sequence). V was cut by 0 bases and J by 2 bases, with 8 bases left in between. The CDR3 loop reads CAWSVGGGNQPQHF. CDR3 nucleotides: TGTGCCTGGAGTGTCGGAGGGGGCAATCAGCCCCAGCATTTT. The full variable domain, with the rest looked up from reference TRBV30 and TRBJ1-5, is SQTIHQWPATLVQPVGSPLSLECTVEGTSNPNLYWYRQAAGRGLQLLFYSVGIGQISSEVPQNLSASRPQDRQFILSSKKLLLSDSGFYLCAWSVGGGNQPQHFGDGTRLSIL.

The chain joins TRBV28 to TRBJ1-1, with TRBD1 identical over 10 bases. The germline CDR1 and CDR2 sequences are MDHEN and SYDVKM. The CDR3 length is 12 residues. V gave up 10 bases and J gave up 7 bases; unmatched junction bases: 6. The CDR3 DNA sequence: TGTGCCATCCAGACAGGGGGCGATGAAGCTTTCTTT. Translation gives CAIQTGGDEAFF.

The J gene is TRBJ1-2, the V gene TRBV7-2, with 7 positions matching TRBD1. Germline V lookup: CDR1 SGHTA, CDR2 FQGNSA. This CDR3 comprises 15 residues. V was pared by 3 bases and J by 2 bases, with 6 bases of the junction left unmatched. Here the CDR3 reads CASSLETGRNYGYTF. The CDR3 DNA sequence: TGTGCCAGCAGCTTGGAGACAGGGCGCAACTATGGCTACACCTTC.

The V call is TRBV18, the J call TRBJ2-3; D is ambiguous. The germline CDR1 and CDR2 sequences are KGHSH and LQKENI. CDR3 length: 14 residues. Deletions cut 1 base from V and 1 base from J, with 6 bases between. The CDR3 is CASSPLQRTDTQYF. The CDR3 nucleotides are TGTGCCAGCTCACCACTACAGCGCACAGATACGCAGTATTTT.

J is TRBJ2-5 and V is TRBV4-1; 15 nucleotides align to TRBD2. There are 16 residues in the CDR3. Germline CDR1 reads MGHRA; CDR2 reads YSYEKL. J lost 4 bases, V lost 3 bases, and 3 bases had no gene match. The CDR3 loop is CASSQGLAGGGETQYF. CDR3 nucleotide sequence: TGCGCCAGCAGCCAGGGACTAGCGGGGGGCGGAGAGACCCAGTACTTC.

The chain employs TRBV19 and TRBJ1-6; D possibly corresponds to TRBD1 (5 bases). Trimming took 1 base from V and 8 from J, leaving 21 bases between them. Germline CDR1 is LNHDA and CDR2 is SQIVND (reference sequence). The CDR3 is made up of 18 amino acids. CDR3 amino acids: CASSIGPVLLGDYSPLHF. As DNA, the CDR3 is TGTGCCAGTAGTATAGGTCCGGTATTATTGGGGGATTATTCACCCCTCCACTTT.

The V and J genes are TRBV19 and TRBJ2-7; TRBD2 matches 8 bases. The V segment lost 5 bases and the J segment 0 bases; nucleotides outside the gene matches: 12. CDR3 size: 17 residues. Germline values: CDR1 LNHDA, CDR2 SQIVND (reference sequence). CDR3 protein: CASSSTRLARNSYEQYF. In nucleotides, the CDR3 is TGTGCCAGTAGTTCCACTAGACTAGCGCGGAACTCCTACGAGCAGTACTTC.

The J gene is TRBJ1-1, the V gene TRBV28; D perhaps matches TRBD1 (5 bases). The germline V gene encodes CDR1 MDHEN and CDR2 SYDVKM. The CDR3 loop spans 14 amino acids. V shed 5 bases and J shed 0 bases, with 10 bases lying between them. The CDR3 coding sequence is TGTGCCAGCAGTAGCCGGGACCTGAACACTGAAGCTTTCTTT. It specifies CASSSRDLNTEAFF.

This clone has a single count. This chain joins TRBV4-2 and TRBJ2-7, with D maybe TRBD1 (6 bases). Germline V lookup: CDR1 LGHNA, CDR2 YNFKEQ. V was shortened by 2 bases and J by 7 bases, with 12 bases between the two germline ends. The CDR3 consists of 13 residues. The chain's CDR3 is CASSQNPRGEQYF. CDR3 DNA: TGTGCCAGCAGCCAAAACCCGAGGGGGGAGCAGTACTTC.

The chain has TRBV9 and TRBJ2-1, with no clear D. This CDR3 is built from 11 residues. V was pared by 0 bases and J by 8 bases, with 3 bases between. Per germline, CDR1 SGDLS and CDR2 YYNGEE. The CDR3: CASSVAYEQFF. CDR3 nucleotide sequence: TGTGCCAGCAGCGTAGCCTATGAGCAGTTCTTC.

The chain combines TRBV19 with TRBJ1-5, with D perhaps matching TRBD1 (5 bases). CDR1 and CDR2 from the germline V gene are LNHDA and SQIVND (reference sequence). The CDR3 totals 16 residues. Trimming shortened V by 4 bases and J by 0 bases, and 13 bases separated the two germline ends. CDR3 residues: CASSNRPLYSNQPQHF. The CDR3 DNA reads TGTGCCAGTAGTAACAGGCCTCTTTATAGCAATCAGCCCCAGCATTTT.

The chain is built from TRBV4-2 and TRBJ2-3; D gene ambiguous. Trimming took 3 bases from V and 3 from J, leaving 10 bases between them. This CDR3 is built from 14 residues. Germline V gives CDR1 LGHNA, CDR2 YNFKEQ. The CDR3 loop is CASSQSRTTDTQYF. CDR3 bases: TGTGCCAGCAGCCAGAGTAGAACGACAGATACGCAGTATTTT.

This clone was seen only once. J is TRBJ2-3 and V is TRBV7-4; 10 positions match TRBD1. CDR3 size: 20 residues. CDR1 SGHVT and CDR2 SQSDAQ come from the germline V gene. The V gene end was trimmed by 0 bases and the J gene end by 0 bases; junction bases not matched to a gene: 12. CDR3 bases: TGTGCCAGCAGCTTAGCGGTGCGGGACAGGGGTCCTTCTAGCACAGATACGCAGTATTTT. Protein product: CASSLAVRDRGPSSTDTQYF.

The CDR3 coding sequence is TGTGCCAGCAGCTTGGTGGTGTCTACAGCTGGCAATCAGCCCCAGCATTTT. This gives the protein CASSLVVSTAGNQPQHF. The chain carries TRBV7-2 and TRBJ1-5; D not resolved. Germline assignment: CDR1 SGHTA and CDR2 FQGNSA. The CDR3 is 17 residues long. V gave up 3 bases and J gave up 2 bases, with 17 bases separating them.

The DNA of the CDR3 is TGTGCCAGCAGCTCAACAGATACGCAGTATTTT. It is translated as CASSSTDTQYF. The V gene is TRBV5-4, the J gene TRBJ2-3; D is unclear. CDR3 length equals 11 residues. V was cut by 3 bases and J by 3 bases, with 2 bases left in between. Germline V gene lookup returns CDR1 SGHNT and CDR2 YYREEE (reference sequence).

The chain combines TRBV11-2 with TRBJ2-1; perhaps TRBD2 as D (6 bases). CDR1 and CDR2 (germline): SGHAT, FQNNGV. The CDR3 totals 15 residues. The ends were cut back, 5 bases at V and 7 bases at J, with 18 bases in the middle. The CDR3 loop is CASSGPGTATNEQFF. CDR3 sequence (DNA): TGTGCCAGCAGCGGCCCCGGGACTGCGACGAATGAGCAGTTCTTC.

This sequence joins TRBV5-4 and TRBJ1-3, with 8 bases aligning to TRBD1. Germline V gene sequence: CDR1 SGHNT, CDR2 YYREEE (reference sequence). Trimming took 0 bases from V and 3 from J; bases not matched to a gene: 5. CDR3 size: 16 residues. The CDR3 DNA follows: TGTGCCAGCAGCTTGGGAACAGGGGGTAGTGGAAACACCATATATTTT. Translated: CASSLGTGGSGNTIYF.

This sequence joins TRBV9 and TRBJ2-7; TRBD1 matches at 7 bases. The CDR3 is 13 amino acids. Germline lookup yields CDR1 SGDLS and CDR2 YYNGEE. Losses at the gene ends were 4 bases for V and 3 bases for J; bases not matched to a gene: 4. The CDR3 DNA reads TGTGCCAGCAGCACGGGACAGAACTACGAGCAGTACTTC. It yields the protein CASSTGQNYEQYF.

V gene TRBV5-6 combines with J gene TRBJ2-1; D not resolved. Germline-derived CDR1 and CDR2 are SGHDT and YYEEEE. The CDR3 covers 12 residues. The V end was cut by 0 bases, the J end by 7 bases, with 5 bases between. This CDR3 is CASSLVINEQFF. The DNA of the CDR3 is TGTGCCAGCAGCTTGGTGATTAATGAGCAGTTCTTC.